Listed below are T cell receptor beta chains from one sample, sequenced in a study of T cell repertoires in cytomegalovirus infection. TCRdb redid the calling of the reads with MiXCR, one entry per CDR3 protein. Of 300,000 to 400,000 distinct CDR3 sequences in the sample, under 35% are singletons; the top ten hold over 15%. The antigens of these receptors remain unknown. Sequenced here: cultured PBMCs, sampled from culture after CMV antigen stimulation. The receptors stem from a human donor in good health (CMV status not recorded). Some clones in this sample may be carry-over from other donors' samples. Each CDR3 is given with its conserved first and last residue. D genes are given only for firm matches. Some rows mark clone size as missing; the rest say once, few, many or name a class of expanded clone.

TRBJ2-7 | few | 13 | . | TRBV6-1 | CASSHGHPYEQYF | TGTGCCAGCAGCCACGGACACCCCTACGAGCAGTACTTC
TRBJ1-1 | . | 14 | . | TRBV6-8 | CASSQFSRDYEAFF | TGTGCCAGCAGTCAATTTTCCAGGGACTATGAAGCTTTCTTT
TRBJ1-1 | few | 15 | TRBD1 | TRBV6-1 | CASSEQQGADGLAFF | TGTGCCAGCAGTGAGCAACAGGGGGCTGACGGATTAGCTTTCTTT
TRBJ2-1 | . | 18 | TRBD2 | TRBV27 | CASRTRLAGGGAYNEQFF | TGTGCCAGCAGGACACGACTAGCGGGTGGGGGGGCCTACAATGAGCAGTTCTTC
TRBJ2-5 | . | 14 | . | TRBV7-6 | CASSYDGHQETQYF | TGTGCCAGCAGCTATGACGGTCACCAAGAGACCCAGTACTTC
TRBJ1-5 | . | 14 | . | TRBV30 | CAWSVQGTGQPQHF | TGTGCCTGGAGTGTACAGGGAACAGGCCAGCCCCAGCATTTT
TRBJ2-1 | few | 15 | TRBD2 | TRBV7-2 | CASSLGGLVGNEQFF | TGTGCCAGCAGCTTAGGAGGACTAGTGGGCAATGAGCAGTTCTTC
TRBJ1-1 | few | 16 | . | TRBV27 | CASSSLNRPGGPEAFF | TGTGCCAGCAGTTCTCTTAACAGGCCCGGCGGGCCTGAAGCTTTCTTT
TRBJ2-5 | . | 16 | . | TRBV27 | CASRTGRPQLPETQYF | TGTGCCAGCAGAACGGGACGGCCTCAACTCCCAGAGACCCAGTACTTC
TRBJ2-1 | few | 16 | TRBD2 | TRBV5-5 | CASSPGTSTFRGEQFF | TGTGCCAGCAGCCCGGGGACTAGCACCTTCCGGGGGGAGCAGTTCTTC
TRBJ2-1 | once | 14 | . | TRBV6-2/TRBV6-3 | CASSYWRAYNEQFF | TGTGCCAGCAGTTACTGGAGGGCCTACAATGAGCAGTTCTTC
TRBJ2-1 | . | 16 | TRBD2 | TRBV5-4 | CASSLPGAGGPYEQFF | TGTGCCAGCAGCTTACCGGGGGCGGGGGGGCCATATGAGCAGTTCTTC
TRBJ1-5 | . | 13 | . | TRBV2 | CASSSPGKQPQHF | TGTGCCAGCAGTTCGCCAGGGAAACAGCCCCAGCATTTT
TRBJ1-2 | few | 15 | TRBD1 | TRBV2 | CASSGAQGAYYGYTF | TGTGCCAGCAGTGGGGCCCAGGGGGCTTACTATGGCTACACCTTC
TRBJ1-1 | few | 15 | . | TRBV20-1 | CSARDLNRQKGEAFF | TGCAGTGCTAGAGACCTCAACAGGCAGAAGGGTGAAGCTTTCTTT
TRBJ1-4 | few | 17 | . | TRBV27 | CASSFRKHRATNEKLFF | TGTGCCAGCAGTTTCCGTAAGCACAGGGCAACTAATGAAAAACTGTTTTTT
TRBJ2-7 | once | 15 | TRBD2 | TRBV27 | CASSLSGLATYEQYF | TGTGCCAGCAGTTTATCGGGACTAGCGACCTACGAGCAGTACTTC
TRBJ1-4 | once | 16 | . | TRBV30 | CAWSVWGRDVDEKLFF | TGTGCCTGGAGTGTCTGGGGGCGAGACGTGGATGAAAAACTGTTTTTT
TRBJ2-1 | many | 14 | TRBD2 | TRBV29-1 | CSVGGGLAGGEQFF | TGCAGCGTTGGAGGGGGACTAGCGGGGGGTGAGCAGTTCTTC
TRBJ2-5 | . | 14 | . | TRBV28 | CASRLTGSAETQYF | TGTGCCAGCAGGCTAACAGGGAGCGCTGAGACCCAGTACTTC
TRBJ2-3 | many | 13 | . | TRBV27 | CASRISSTDTQYF | TGTGCCAGCAGAATCTCTAGCACAGATACGCAGTATTTT
TRBJ1-4 | many | 13 | . | TRBV6-1 | CASSEESAEKLFF | TGTGCCAGCAGTGAAGAGTCGGCAGAAAAACTGTTTTTT
TRBJ1-1 | many | 13 | . | TRBV7-6 | CASSLNPGTEAFF | TGTGCCAGCAGCTTAAATCCGGGGACTGAAGCTTTCTTT
TRBJ2-5 | . | 15 | TRBD2 | TRBV12-3/TRBV12-4 | CASSFSAGGGETQYF | TGTGCCAGCAGTTTTTCAGCGGGAGGTGGAGAGACCCAGTACTTC
TRBJ1-1 | . | 13 | . | TRBV2 | CASRRRSNTEAFF | TGTGCCAGCCGCAGACGGTCTAACACTGAAGCTTTCTTT
TRBJ2-2 | many | 15 | . | TRBV7-2 | CASSLVMGGNGELFF | TGTGCCAGCAGCTTAGTGATGGGGGGCAACGGGGAGCTGTTTTTT
TRBJ2-1 | few | 15 | TRBD2 | TRBV5-1 | CASSQTSGGFNEQFF | TGCGCCAGCAGCCAGACTAGCGGAGGATTCAATGAGCAGTTCTTC
TRBJ2-3 | . | 14 | . | TRBV7-3 | CASSSGSSTDTQYF | TGTGCCAGCAGCTCGGGATCTAGCACAGATACGCAGTATTTT
TRBJ1-1 | few | 13 | TRBD1 | TRBV27 | CASSWDREGEAFF | TGTGCCAGCAGTTGGGACAGGGAAGGTGAAGCTTTCTTT
TRBJ2-7 | many | 14 | TRBD2 | TRBV27 | CASSRTSGNYEQYF | TGTGCCAGCAGTCGGACTAGCGGGAATTACGAGCAGTACTTC
TRBJ2-1 | . | 14 | . | TRBV2 | CASSSSPTLGEQFF | TGTGCCAGCAGTTCATCCCCAACCCTAGGGGAGCAGTTCTTC